These T cell receptor beta chains were read from a single sample in a study of blood T cell repertoires in COVID-19. The protocol was immunoSEQ multiplex PCR, while the TCRdb copy is restricted to in-frame clones and leaves out a portion. The sample shows about 120,000 clones, more than 75% of them seen only once. The sequencing sample was made of peripheral blood. The receptors originated from a man in his 60s with acute or convalescent COVID-19. Each CDR3 is given with its conserved first and last residue. Each record gives: J gene, V gene, CDR3 protein.

TRBJ2-1 | TRBV24-1 | CATSDPGTSGHNEQFF
TRBJ2-2 | TRBV6-2/TRBV6-3 | CASSSGQFTGELFF
TRBJ2-5 | TRBV7-3 | CASSLGLAEAQYF
TRBJ2-5 | TRBV2 | CASSQGTSGRGETQYF
TRBJ1-5 | TRBV19 | CASSSSGGGRQPQHF
TRBJ2-5 | TRBV11-2 | CASSLEGSGRRRRETQYF
TRBJ2-4 | TRBV4-3 | CASSQEDSGLNIQYF
TRBJ2-5 | TRBV30 | CAWSPPGEETQYF
TRBJ2-5 | TRBV5-1 | CASSLEAGTGQETQYF
TRBJ2-1 | TRBV7-6 | CASSSRLAGVRYNEQFF
TRBJ2-7 | TRBV19 | CASSKVGTGTLGGFYEQYF
TRBJ2-7 | TRBV3-1/TRBV3-2 | CASKLGTGDYEQYF
TRBJ1-5 | TRBV28 | CASSPRTGVNQPQHF
TRBJ2-3 | TRBV5-1 | CASSLDSGGGDTQYF
TRBJ2-2 | TRBV11-2 | CASSLLATNTGELFF
TRBJ1-5 | TRBV6-2/TRBV6-3 | CASSYSSGAEGKQPQHF
TRBJ1-6 | TRBV19 | CASRPWAGENSPLHF
TRBJ1-1 | TRBV12-3/TRBV12-4 | CASANFGTEAFF
TRBJ2-5 | TRBV29-1 | CSVDGVWQAAPGETQYF
TRBJ2-1 | TRBV11-2 | CASSQGQGRSYNEQFF
TRBJ2-7 | TRBV21-1 | CASLLPSDEQYF
TRBJ1-1 | TRBV5-1 | CASSLRGLSDTEAFF
TRBJ2-1 | TRBV29-1 | CSVVAGAGSYNEQFF
TRBJ1-3 | TRBV27 | CASSWSGGNTIYF
TRBJ1-1 | TRBV19 | CASSIGGTANTEAFF
TRBJ2-7 | TRBV2 | CASSWDSPYEQYF
TRBJ2-4 | TRBV9 | CASSETSGSNNIQYF
TRBJ1-2 | TRBV5-1 | CASSLSALYQGGYTF
TRBJ2-7 | TRBV19 | CASSIQLAGVSSYEQYF
TRBJ1-4 | TRBV29-1 | CSVLGKGGEKLFF
TRBJ2-1 | TRBV5-4 | CASSAKELAGLGEQFF
TRBJ1-1 | TRBV7-3 | CASSPQAGVSSEAFF
TRBJ1-2 | TRBV4-3 | CASSQEEAGVGYTF
TRBJ2-7 | TRBV6-2/TRBV6-3 | CASSPRGEQYF
TRBJ2-5 | TRBV7-3 | CASSLNPSGRETQYF
TRBJ2-1 | TRBV2 | CASSEVAGAYNEQFF
TRBJ2-7 | TRBV6-2/TRBV6-3 | CASSYSRLAEYEQYF
TRBJ2-7 | TRBV28 | CASSLSSAGATYEQYF
TRBJ2-1 | TRBV2 | CASLRTSVGNEQFF
TRBJ1-4 | TRBV15 | CATSRDPGRVNEKLFF
TRBJ1-5 | TRBV7-9 | CASSLGSDQPQHF
TRBJ2-1 | TRBV7-2 | CASSSSSGTTPYNEQFF
TRBJ1-3 | TRBV28 | CASSLVESGNTIYF
TRBJ1-6 | TRBV6-5 | CASTGASSSPLHF
TRBJ1-1 | TRBV7-2 | CASNSGEGLNTEAFF
TRBJ2-1 | TRBV7-2 | CASSFLTSASNNEQFF
TRBJ2-6 | TRBV10-3 | CAISDSSGANVLTF